One and the same sample provided the 17 T cell receptor beta chains below, sequenced in a study of cytomegalovirus exposure and HLA in healthy donors. 60 Vbeta and 13 Jbeta primers were used in PCR. Sequencing was performed with immunoSEQ multiplex PCR; in TCRdb, only in-frame clones are kept and a portion is missing. The table shows around 140,000 clones, with 70% to 80% occurring only once. Material for sequencing was PBMCs. These receptor sequences come from a man aged 40-50 years in good health and CMV-seropositive.

This clone appeared once. This chain uses TRBV6-1 with TRBJ2-5, with D possibly matching TRBD2 (5 bases). V dropped 4 bases and J dropped 1 base, with 19 bases sitting between them. This CDR3 contains 17 residues. Germline V gives CDR1 MNHNS, CDR2 SASEGT. As DNA, the CDR3 is TGTGCCAGCAGTGCAAGCTTAACAGCGGCCCCCCAAGAGACCCAGTACTTC. Amino acids: CASSASLTAAPQETQYF.

The chain links TRBV28 to TRBJ2-5; 7 nucleotides match TRBD1. CDR1 MDHEN and CDR2 SYDVKM come from the germline V gene. V shed 4 bases, J shed 3 bases, and the junction held 14 bases outside the gene matches. The length of the CDR3 is 17 residues. CDR3 DNA: TGTGCCAGCAGTTCGGACCCATTCGGGACAGACGAAGAGACCCAGTACTTC. Translating gives CASSSDPFGTDEETQYF.

The CDR3 spells CASSVKHGTGELFF. The CDR3 DNA is TGTGCCAGCAGTGTAAAGCACGGGACCGGGGAGCTGTTTTTT. V usage is TRBV2 and J usage is TRBJ2-2; D is ambiguous. V lost 4 bases and J lost 5, with 11 bases in between. The CDR3 length is 14 residues. CDR1 and CDR2 from the germline V gene are SNHLY and FYNNEI.

The rearrangement uses TRBV29-1 and TRBJ2-5; no definite D call. CDR1 and CDR2 from the germline V gene are SQVTM and ANQGSEA. Trimming removed 4 bases from V and 5 bases from J, with 14 bases in between. CDR3 length: 13 residues. The CDR3, as DNA: TGCAGCGTTGCTCTCAGACTGATGGAGACCCAGTACTTC. Residues: CSVALRLMETQYF.

This chain connects TRBV5-6 to TRBJ2-7; tentative D call: TRBD1 (6 bases). V shed 2 bases and J shed 6 bases, with 6 bases lying between them. Germline loops: CDR1 SGHDT, CDR2 YYEEEE. The CDR3 is 11 amino acids. CDR3 nucleotides: TGTGCCAGCAGCTTCAGGGGCGAGCAGTACTTC. This encodes CASSFRGEQYF.

CDR3: CASSLKLAGEDEQFF. The CDR3 nucleotides read TGCGCCAGCAGCTTGAAGCTAGCGGGAGAAGATGAGCAGTTCTTC. The V gene is TRBV5-1, the J gene TRBJ2-1; 10 bases are shared with TRBD2. Germline-derived CDR1 and CDR2 are SGHRS and YFSETQ. This CDR3 is built from 15 residues. The trim removed 1 base at V and 8 bases at J, leaving 6 bases unmatched.

The V and J genes are TRBV5-1 and TRBJ2-3; 7 positions match TRBD2. The CDR3 sequence is 17 residues long. J gave up 0 bases and V 4 bases, and 11 bases lay outside the gene matches. Germline CDR1 and CDR2: SGHRS and YFSETQ. This CDR3 reads CASSTASSGHSTDTQYF. DNA of the CDR3: TGCGCCAGCAGCACCGCCTCTAGCGGACATAGCACAGATACGCAGTATTTT.

CDR3 region: CSALGYQGGDTQYF. The CDR3, as DNA: TGCAGCGCTTTAGGTTACCAGGGCGGAGATACGCAGTATTTT. The genes are TRBV29-1 and TRBJ2-3; TRBD1 is a possible D gene (5 bases). Germline-derived CDR1 and CDR2 are SQVTM and ANQGSEA. The CDR3 length is 14 residues. Trimming took 7 bases from V and 5 from J, leaving 19 bases between them.

The J gene is TRBJ2-3, the V gene TRBV19; 12 bases align to TRBD2. CDR1 and CDR2 from the germline V gene are LNHDA and SQIVND (reference sequence). This CDR3 has 15 residues. Germline trimming cut 5 bases from V and 0 bases from J; bases unmatched to any gene: 0. DNA for the CDR3: TGTGCCAGTAGTGGGACTAGCGGGAGCACAGATACGCAGTATTTT. As protein: CASSGTSGSTDTQYF.

The gene calls are TRBV20-1 and TRBJ2-5; the D is unclear. This CDR3 comprises 11 residues. In germline, CDR1 is DFQATT, CDR2 SNEGSKA (reference sequence). Trimming removed 6 bases from V and 5 bases from J, with 10 bases in between. CDR3 sequence reads: CSAQRGETQYF. The CDR3 bases are TGCAGTGCCCAGAGAGGTGAGACCCAGTACTTC.

This rearrangement joins TRBV5-4 to TRBJ2-7; 14 bases map to TRBD2. Germline V CDR1 and CDR2: SGHNT, YYREEE (reference sequence). V trimming: 0 bases; J trimming: 3 bases; junction bases outside the gene matches: 2. This CDR3 spans 16 amino acids. The CDR3 region is CASSLDGTSGSYEQYF. The CDR3 region has the DNA TGTGCCAGCAGCTTGGACGGGACTAGCGGGAGCTACGAGCAGTACTTC.

This chain connects TRBV2 to TRBJ2-3, with D perhaps TRBD1 (6 bases). Germline-derived CDR1 and CDR2 are SNHLY and FYNNEI. The germline V and J ends were trimmed by 6 bases and 14 bases, with 24 bases remaining between them. This CDR3 comprises 14 residues. Written as DNA, the CDR3 is TGTGCCAGCAGCCAATCGCCTATTAAGGACAGTCGGTATTTT. Encoded protein: CASSQSPIKDSRYF.

Points on this clone: Germline and junction disagree at one end, which may indicate a read error. The chain has TRBV7-3 and TRBJ1-4; the match to TRBD1 covers 8 bases. CDR1 SGHTA and CDR2 FQGTGA come from the germline V gene. The CDR3 runs to 15 residues. The CDR3 region is CASSLTGTGKEKLFF. In DNA form, the CDR3 reads TGTGCCAGCAGCCTAACCGGGACAGGAAAAGAAAAACTGTTTTTT.

The chain uses TRBV19 and TRBJ2-1; 14 bases agree with TRBD2. With 6 bases clipped from V and 6 bases from J, the junction kept 7 bases outside the gene matches. From germline, CDR1 is LNHDA and CDR2 SQIVND (reference sequence). The CDR3 spans 16 residues. In nucleotides, the CDR3 is TGTGCCAGTAGGCCGGGACTAGCGGGAGTAGGCAATGAGCAGTTCTTC. Its translation is CASRPGLAGVGNEQFF. Supplemented by reference TRBV19 and TRBJ2-1, the full variable domain reads DGGITQSPKYLFRKEGQNVTLSCEQNLNHDAMYWYRQDPGQGLRLIYYSQIVNDFQKGDIAEGYSVSREKKESFPLTVTSAQKNPTAFYLCASRPGLAGVGNEQFFGPGTRLTVL.

The chain is built from TRBV4-3 and TRBJ1-4; TRBD1 matches at 8 bases. The CDR3 is made up of 19 amino acids. V gave up 0 bases and J gave up 10 bases; unmatched junction bases: 19. CDR1 and CDR2 (germline): LGHNA, YSLEER. The CDR3 nucleotides are TGCGCCAGCAGCCAAGACGCAGGGGGCGGAGGAGGACACGGACGAAAACTGTTTTTT. Amino acids: CASSQDAGGGGGHGRKLFF.

V gene TRBV6-5 combines with J gene TRBJ1-6, with D unclear. V lost 0 bases to trimming and J lost 9 bases, with 9 bases between them. CDR3 length equals 14 residues. Germline assignment: CDR1 MNHEY and CDR2 SVGAGI. The CDR3 DNA follows: TGTGCCAGCAGTTACTCGTCTGAGCGTTCACCCCTCCACTTT. Residues: CASSYSSERSPLHF.

The chain recombines TRBV27 with TRBJ2-2, with 11 bases fitting TRBD2. The CDR3 totals 14 residues. The germline CDR1 and CDR2 sequences are MNHEY and SMNVEV (reference sequence). J was trimmed by 6 bases and V by 6 bases; bases with no gene match: 3. CDR3 region: CASSPTSGAGELFF. CDR3 nucleotides: TGTGCCAGCAGCCCGACTAGCGGGGCCGGGGAGCTGTTTTTT.